Listed here are 26 T cell receptor beta chains from one sample, sequenced in a study of T-cell memory formation after mild COVID-19. TCRdb analysed the 5' RACE reads with MiXCR anew, one entry per CDR3 protein. The sample carries about 190,000 distinct CDR3 sequences, more than 25% recorded once. The sequencing sample was made of PBMCs or a T cell subset sorted from them (not recorded which). The receptors stem from an adult woman who had mild COVID-19 (a few samples of this study predate the infection). Cell type and time point are not known.

The chain carries TRBV7-9 and TRBJ1-1, with 8 bases that match TRBD1. J gave up 0 bases and V 5 bases, and 8 bases lay outside the gene matches. From germline, CDR1 is SEHNR and CDR2 FQNEAQ (reference sequence). The CDR3 has 16 amino acids. Written as DNA, the CDR3 is TGTGCCAGCAGCCCACGGACAGGGCCGATGAACACTGAAGCTTTCTTT. This sequence encodes CASSPRTGPMNTEAFF.

The table lists this clonotype with a few counts. The genes are TRBV7-2 and TRBJ2-7; TRBD1 aligns across 10 bases. The V gene's germline CDR1 is SGHTA and CDR2 FQGNSA. V lost 2 bases and J lost 3; bases outside the gene matches: 7. The length of the CDR3 is 16 residues. The CDR3 region is CASSLHRQGAHYEQYF. In nucleotides, the CDR3 is TGTGCCAGCAGCTTACATCGACAGGGGGCCCACTACGAGCAGTACTTC. The whole variable domain, filled in from reference TRBV7-2 and TRBJ2-7, reads GAGVSQSPSNKVTEKGKDVELRCDPISGHTALYWYRQSLGQGLEFLIYFQGNSAPDKSGLPSDRFSAERTGGSVSTLTIQRTQQEDSAVYLCASSLHRQGAHYEQYFGPGTRLTVT.

This clonotype was counted between two and nine times. This chain's CDR3 is CASSLGWGGAGGTDTQYF. The CDR3 DNA reads TGTGCCAGCAGCTTAGGATGGGGGGGAGCGGGAGGCACAGATACGCAGTATTTT. This chain joins TRBV7-2 and TRBJ2-3, with TRBD2 matching 8 bases. The CDR3 loop spans 18 amino acids. V lost 1 base, J lost 1 base, and 10 bases stayed unmatched. In germline, CDR1 is SGHTA, CDR2 FQGNSA.

The chain carries TRBV5-1 and TRBJ1-4; TRBD1 is a possible D gene (5 bases). Germline-derived CDR1 and CDR2 are SGHRS and YFSETQ. The CDR3 is 14 amino acids. Between the trimmed V and J ends, which lost 0 bases and 3 bases, there was a span of 6 bases. CDR3 DNA sequence: TGCGCCAGCAGCTTGGGGGGGTCTAATGAAAAACTGTTTTTT. Translation: CASSLGGSNEKLFF.

The chain is built from TRBV5-5 and TRBJ1-2; a possible D gene is TRBD1 (6 bases). The CDR3 totals 17 residues. CDR1 SGHKS and CDR2 YYEKEE come from the germline V gene (reference sequence). Trimming took 1 base from V and 0 from J, leaving 16 bases between them. The CDR3: CASSLTGIPPSNYGYTF. The DNA for the CDR3 is TGTGCCAGCAGCTTGACAGGGATCCCCCCGTCTAACTATGGCTACACCTTC.

This chain connects TRBV7-2 to TRBJ1-1, with TRBD1 matching 9 bases. The germline CDR1 and CDR2 sequences are SGHTA and FQGNSA. Trimming cost V 5 bases and J 6 bases; bases outside gene matches: 10. The length of the CDR3 is 15 residues. This CDR3 reads CASSPRTGVGAEAFF. Here the CDR3 DNA reads TGTGCCAGCAGCCCGAGGACAGGGGTGGGAGCTGAAGCTTTCTTT.

The chain uses TRBV6-5 and TRBJ2-3; tentative D call: TRBD2 (5 bases). V was trimmed by 1 base and J by 4 bases, leaving 6 bases between them. The germline CDR1 and CDR2 sequences are MNHEY and SVGAGI. The CDR3 contains 13 residues. CDR3 sequence (DNA): TGTGCCAGCAGTTACTTGGGAGCAGATACGCAGTATTTT. It specifies CASSYLGADTQYF.

The genes are TRBV3-1 and TRBJ2-2, with 7 bases aligning to TRBD1. The germline CDR1 and CDR2 sequences are LGHDT and YNNKEL (reference sequence). Unmatched junction bases numbered 6, after V lost 4 bases and J lost 7 bases. This CDR3 has 14 amino acids. The CDR3 DNA sequence: TGTGCCAGCAGCCTGAAACAGGGGCTCGGGGAGCTGTTTTTT. This gives the protein CASSLKQGLGELFF.

The chain couples TRBV18 to TRBJ1-4; D unclear. The CDR3 extends over 14 amino acids. The ends were cut back, 4 bases at V and 4 bases at J, with 10 bases in the middle. Germline assignment: CDR1 KGHSH and CDR2 LQKENI. This CDR3 reads CASSHGRLNEKLFF. The CDR3 nucleotides are TGTGCCAGCTCACATGGACGGCTTAATGAAAAACTGTTTTTT.

The J gene is TRBJ1-5, the V gene TRBV5-1; D may be TRBD1 (6 bases). Germline CDR1 and CDR2: SGHRS and YFSETQ. V was shortened by 0 bases and J by 3 bases, with 16 bases between the two germline ends. This CDR3 has 17 amino acids. Here the CDR3 reads CASSLEPPTGPNQPQHF. The CDR3 nucleotides read TGCGCCAGCAGCTTGGAGCCCCCGACAGGACCCAATCAGCCCCAGCATTTT. The full variable domain, with the rest looked up from reference TRBV5-1 and TRBJ1-5, is KAGVTQTPRYLIKTRGQQVTLSCSPISGHRSVSWYQQTPGQGLQFLFEYFSETQRNKGNFPGRFSGRQFSNSRSEMNVSTLELGDSALYLCASSLEPPTGPNQPQHFGDGTRLSIL.

This clonotype came up a few times. The chain is built from TRBV7-6 and TRBJ2-1, with 11 bases fitting TRBD2. Germline CDR1 reads SGHVS; CDR2 reads FNYEAQ. The CDR3 totals 17 residues. Trimming removed 5 bases from V and 7 bases from J; junction bases left unmatched: 13. The CDR3 coding sequence is TGTGCCAGCAGCCCACGCTCCGGGACTAGCGGTCGAAATGAGCAGTTCTTC. Amino acid sequence: CASSPRSGTSGRNEQFF.

This clonotype was picked up a small number of times. This sequence joins TRBV16 and TRBJ2-3; TRBD1 aligns across 8 bases. Germline V gives CDR1 KGHSY, CDR2 FQNENV. This CDR3 has 14 amino acids. V lost 7 bases to trimming and J lost 1 base; unmatched junction nucleotides: 4. This CDR3 reads CASTTGVRTDTQYF. CDR3 DNA: TGTGCCAGCACGACAGGGGTTCGCACAGATACGCAGTATTTT.

The chain's CDR3 is CASSLEVGRSDTQYF. The CDR3 nucleotides are TGTGCCAGCAGCTTAGAGGTCGGGAGATCCGATACGCAGTATTTT. The rearrangement links TRBV7-2 to TRBJ2-3; D might be TRBD2 (6 bases). Germline-derived CDR1 and CDR2 are SGHTA and FQGNSA. Trimming shortened V by 1 base and J by 6 bases, and 14 bases separated the two germline ends. This CDR3 region has 15 residues.

In its sample, this clonotype was seen a few times. This rearrangement joins TRBV11-2 to TRBJ2-7, with 8 bases identical to TRBD2. The CDR3 consists of 17 residues. With 5 bases clipped from V and 2 bases from J, the junction kept 14 bases outside the gene matches. CDR1 is SGHAT, CDR2 FQNNGV, per germline. CDR3 sequence reads: CASSLSSLAGQPYEQYF. CDR3 bases: TGTGCCAGCAGCCTCTCCTCCCTAGCGGGCCAGCCCTACGAGCAGTACTTC.

The chain joins TRBV7-2 to TRBJ2-6; D gene unclear. Trimming left V 5 bases short and J 4 bases short, with 21 bases between. The germline V gene has CDR1 SGHTA and CDR2 FQGNSA. This CDR3 region has 18 residues. Here the CDR3 reads CASSRPALRLGGANVLTF. DNA of the CDR3: TGTGCCAGCAGCCGGCCTGCACTCCGACTTGGAGGGGCCAACGTCCTGACTTTC.

This rearrangement joins TRBV3-1 to TRBJ2-7; D not certain. Trimming left V 0 bases short and J 0 bases short, with 9 bases between. There are 15 residues in the CDR3. In germline, CDR1 is LGHDT, CDR2 YNNKEL (reference sequence). In DNA form, the CDR3 reads TGTGCCAGCAGCCAAGATTCCTATAGCTCCTACGAGCAGTACTTC. Amino acid sequence: CASSQDSYSSYEQYF.

The J gene is TRBJ1-3, the V gene TRBV30; D is unclear. CDR3 size: 13 residues. Germline CDR1 and CDR2: GTSNPN and SVGIG (reference sequence). Trimming took off 5 bases at V and 1 base at J, with 9 bases between the two ends. The CDR3 loop reads CAWFRLSGNTIYF. The DNA for the CDR3 is TGTGCCTGGTTTCGGCTTTCTGGAAACACCATATATTTT. Filled out from reference TRBV30 and TRBJ1-3, the complete variable domain reads SQTIHQWPATLVQPVGSPLSLECTVEGTSNPNLYWYRQAAGRGLQLLFYSVGIGQISSEVPQNLSASRPQDRQFILSSKKLLLSDSGFYLCAWFRLSGNTIYFGEGSWLTVV.

This chain links TRBV20-1 with TRBJ2-3, with TRBD2 matching 10 bases. The CDR3 totals 16 residues. Trimming cost V 6 bases and J 2 bases; bases outside gene matches: 11. Per germline, CDR1 DFQATT and CDR2 SNEGSKA (reference sequence). In DNA form, the CDR3 reads TGCAGTGCCATACCCGGGACTAGCGAGATCACAGATACGCAGTATTTT. Encoded protein: CSAIPGTSEITDTQYF.

The chain employs TRBV7-2 and TRBJ1-1; D is perhaps TRBD1 (5 bases). From germline, CDR1 is SGHTA and CDR2 FQGNSA. V was shortened by 4 bases and J by 1 base, with 22 bases between the two germline ends. CDR3 length equals 18 residues. CDR3 DNA: TGTGCCAGCAGCTCCCCGACAGAGGGGCTCGTGAGGAACACTGAAGCTTTCTTT. It encodes CASSSPTEGLVRNTEAFF.

This chain connects TRBV7-9 to TRBJ2-3, with D hard to call. CDR1 and CDR2 from the germline V gene are SEHNR and FQNEAQ (reference sequence). The CDR3 covers 14 residues. Between the trimmed V and J ends, which lost 3 bases and 2 bases, there was a span of 9 bases. The CDR3 is CASSFREYTDTQYF. The CDR3 DNA sequence: TGTGCCAGCAGCTTTCGAGAATACACAGATACGCAGTATTTT.

The table lists this clonotype with a few counts. The chain has TRBV12-3 or TRBV12-4 and TRBJ1-6; D may be TRBD1 (6 bases). Trimming removed 8 bases at V and 8 bases at J, with 13 bases between. This CDR3 spans 13 amino acids. The CDR3: CASVGQGYSPLHF. CDR3 bases: TGTGCCAGCGTCGGGCAGGGGTATTCACCCCTCCACTTT.

The table lists this clonotype with many counts. The V gene is TRBV12-3 or TRBV12-4, the J gene TRBJ2-3; D possibly corresponds to TRBD1 (5 bases). V was pared by 4 bases and J by 6 bases, with 5 bases between. The CDR3 has 11 residues. The CDR3 reads CASSSGDTQYF. CDR3 bases: TGTGCCAGCAGTTCAGGGGATACGCAGTATTTT.

This clonotype occurred a few times. The rearrangement uses TRBV12-3 or TRBV12-4 and TRBJ2-7, with D perhaps matching TRBD1 or TRBD2 (6 bases each). V was cut by 5 bases and J by 4 bases, with 12 bases left in between. The CDR3 extends over 13 amino acids. This chain's CDR3 is CASSPKGGYEQYF. The CDR3 region has the DNA TGTGCCAGCAGTCCCAAGGGGGGTTACGAGCAGTACTTC.

The rearrangement uses TRBV5-6 and TRBJ2-7, with 8 bases that match TRBD2. This CDR3 is built from 16 residues. The germline CDR1 and CDR2 sequences are SGHDT and YYEEEE. V lost 0 bases to trimming and J lost 0 bases; unmatched junction nucleotides: 5. The CDR3 nucleotides read TGTGCCAGCAGCTTGGGATTTGGGACTAGCTCCTACGAGCAGTACTTC. Its protein is CASSLGFGTSSYEQYF.

The table lists this clonotype with a count of one. This chain connects TRBV12-3 or TRBV12-4 to TRBJ1-2, with D tentatively TRBD1 (5 bases). This CDR3 spans 14 amino acids. Between the trimmed V and J ends, which lost 3 bases and 6 bases, there was a span of 14 bases. The CDR3 protein is CASSFQGVLDGYTF. The CDR3 coding sequence is TGTGCCAGCAGTTTCCAAGGGGTATTGGATGGCTACACCTTC.

The chain joins TRBV7-8 to TRBJ2-7, with TRBD2 matching over 7 bases. CDR1 and CDR2 from the germline V gene are SGHVS and FQNEAQ. After removal of 0 bases from V and 2 bases from J, the junction contained 4 bases not matched to a gene. The CDR3 consists of 15 residues. CDR3 nucleotides: TGTGCCAGCAGCTTAGCCGTCGGGGGGACCTACGAGCAGTACTTC. Encoded protein: CASSLAVGGTYEQYF.